This T cell receptor (beta chain) was sequenced for a study of blood T cell repertoires in COVID-19. Authors' data handling: Cell counts per sample came from amplifying reference gene primers. Sequenced by immunoSEQ multiplex PCR; TCRdb stores in-frame clones only, minus some. V and J calls and clone size are copied from that table; D and trimming were computed from the DNA. The sample holds around 25,000 clones, 75% to 90% seen once. Germline CDR1 reads SGHAT; CDR2 reads FQNNGV. V lost 1 base to trimming and J lost 3 bases, with 6 bases between them. The CDR3 spans 13 residues. This receptor was obtained from a human donor with active COVID-19. The donor label of this sample is uncertain. The sequenced sample was peripheral blood. The rearrangement links TRBV11-2 to TRBJ2-5; unclear D gene. The CDR3 DNA follows: TGTGCCAGCAGCTTAGCCTATGAAGAGACCCAGTACTTC. Amino acid sequence: CASSLAYEETQYF. Drawing the rest from reference TRBV11-2 and TRBJ2-5, the complete variable domain is EAGVAQSPRYKIIEKRQSVAFWCNPISGHATLYWYQQILGQGPKLLIQFQNNGVVDDSQLPKDRFSAERLKGVDSTLKIQPAKLEDSAVYLCASSLAYEETQYFGPGTRLLVL.